This T cell receptor beta chain emerged from a study of post-analysis software for immune sequencing data. Whole-study findings and limits: When patients were compared with controls, 4 or 5 TRBV segments were more frequent, TRBV5-6, TRBV5-1 and TRBV20-1 among them.

The germline gives CDR1 MDHEN, CDR2 SYDVKM. The germline V and J ends were trimmed by 6 bases and 3 bases, with 2 bases remaining between them. This CDR3 contains 10 residues. Unique molecular identifiers were present in the TCR beta cDNA libraries. In TCRdb, the PCR reads were re-called with MiXCR into one record per CDR3 protein. The data contain 740,000 or so distinct CDR3 sequences, approximately 53% of them singletons. Details on this clonotype: Its matching antigen is unknown.

The sequenced sample was blood. The V and J genes are TRBV28 and TRBJ1-2; no clear D. The sequence came from a girl between 5 and 17 years old with multiple sclerosis. The CDR3 reads CASSHYGYTF. The CDR3, as DNA: TGTGCCAGCAGCCACTATGGCTACACCTTC.